The T cell receptor beta chain under discussion was sequenced for a study of cytotoxic CD8 clonotypes in ibrutinib-treated CLL. Study information: Mean yields were around 260,000 productive templates and around 98,000 productive rearrangements per sample.

Some clones are missing from TCRdb's copy, which holds only in-frame ones; the method was immunoSEQ multiplex PCR. This table holds about 180,000 clones, less than 85% found once. The source of approximately 1.9 micrograms of genomic DNA for TCR beta libraries was cryopreserved PBMCs. The trim removed 6 bases at V and 1 base at J, leaving 5 bases unmatched. The CDR3 has 15 amino acids. Looked up from germline, CDR1 is MNHEY and CDR2 is SMNVEV (reference sequence). The clonotype was recovered from a human donor with chronic lymphocytic leukemia. The starting material was PBMCs, obtained after 24 months of ibrutinib treatment. V usage is TRBV27 and J usage is TRBJ1-1, with 10 bases matching TRBD1. CDR3: CASRGQGSPNTEAFF. The CDR3 DNA reads TGTGCCAGCAGGGGACAGGGGAGCCCGAACACTGAAGCTTTCTTT.